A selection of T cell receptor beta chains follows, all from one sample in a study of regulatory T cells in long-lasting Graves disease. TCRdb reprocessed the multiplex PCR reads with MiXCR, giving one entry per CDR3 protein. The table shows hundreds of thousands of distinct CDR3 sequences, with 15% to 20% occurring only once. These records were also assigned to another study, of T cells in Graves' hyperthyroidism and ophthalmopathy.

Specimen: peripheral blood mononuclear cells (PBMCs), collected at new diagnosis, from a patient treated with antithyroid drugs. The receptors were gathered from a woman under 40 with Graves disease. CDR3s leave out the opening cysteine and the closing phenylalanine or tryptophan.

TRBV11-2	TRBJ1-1	ASSFGAAEAF
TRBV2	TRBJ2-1	ASSDRGLLHNEQF
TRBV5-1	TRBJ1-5	ASSLRPGSNQPQH
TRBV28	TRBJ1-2	ASSSRDRVNGNYGYT
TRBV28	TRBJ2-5	ASSSYRGGETQY
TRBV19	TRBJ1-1	ASSMRTHGIITEAF
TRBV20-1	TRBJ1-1	SAEKGGDTEAF
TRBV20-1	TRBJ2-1	SARLAGGPDEQF
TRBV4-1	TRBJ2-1	ASSQIFVLAGGSEQF
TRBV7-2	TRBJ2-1	ASSYGLLNEQF
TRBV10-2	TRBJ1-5	ASRPGQGEQPQH
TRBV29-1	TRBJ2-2	SVNPTGTSNTGELF
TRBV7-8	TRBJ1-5	ASSRETGGSQPQH
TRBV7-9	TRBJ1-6	ANGKGDSPLH
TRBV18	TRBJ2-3	ASSPTVQPHTDTQY
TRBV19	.	ASSMKTAGEQY
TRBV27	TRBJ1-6	ASSLQEERSPLH
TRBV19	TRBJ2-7	ASSTSLRDKDFYEQY
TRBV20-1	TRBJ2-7	SARGGRGSGDEQY
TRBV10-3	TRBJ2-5	AISTGLSETQY
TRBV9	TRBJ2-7	ASSETPGSLSYEQY
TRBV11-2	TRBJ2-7	ASSLSLSTSGYYEQY
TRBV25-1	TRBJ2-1	ASSEPARGYNEQF
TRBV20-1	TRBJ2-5	SARDQLVETQY
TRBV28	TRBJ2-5	ASKGPGQGFETQY
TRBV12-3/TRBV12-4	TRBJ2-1	ASSLGLAGGPIEQF
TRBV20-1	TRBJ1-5	SARDVREGYQPQH
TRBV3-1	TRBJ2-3	ASSQTASTDTQY
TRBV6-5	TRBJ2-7	ASSYLADNYEQY
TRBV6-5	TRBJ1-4	ASSYSRDANEKLF
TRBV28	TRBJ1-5	ASSFGQLNQPQH
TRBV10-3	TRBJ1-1	AISESGTGYPGTEAF
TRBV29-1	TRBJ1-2	SIRGTLEGYT
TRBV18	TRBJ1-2	ASSPPGEISYGYT
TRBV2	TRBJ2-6	ASSDGSGANVLT
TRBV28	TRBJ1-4	ASGNQGLNEKLF
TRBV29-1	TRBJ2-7	SVRTSSYEQY
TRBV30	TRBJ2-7	AWSPMGGYEQY
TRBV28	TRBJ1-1	ASRGDTEAF
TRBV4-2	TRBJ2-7	ASSQEYEQY
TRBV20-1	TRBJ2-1	SATLLAAGRDEQF
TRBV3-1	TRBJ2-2	ASLGTPNTGELF
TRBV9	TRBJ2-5	ASSVGAGGLYSEETQY
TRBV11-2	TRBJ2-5	ASSQERPAGLQETQY
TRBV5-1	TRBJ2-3	ASSLVPTDTQY
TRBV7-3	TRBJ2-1	ASSPRAGYNEQF
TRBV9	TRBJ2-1	ASSVASGRVNEQF
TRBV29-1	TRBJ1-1	SAGLGGATEAF
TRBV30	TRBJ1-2	AWEEQGGTYGYT
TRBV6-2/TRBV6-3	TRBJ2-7	ASSYSTQQAGYEQY
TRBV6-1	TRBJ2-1	ASRPGTGLTSGSVGEQF
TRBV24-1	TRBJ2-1	ATSDRWSVGPKNEQF
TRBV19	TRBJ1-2	ASRLNHDGSYGYT
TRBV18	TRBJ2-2	ASSPPSIGTGELF
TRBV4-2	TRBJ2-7	ASSQVSRGREYEQY